This passage covers 3 T cell receptor beta chains from one sample sequenced in a study of blood T cell repertoires in COVID-19. Clones were sequenced by immunoSEQ multiplex PCR, and TCRdb holds only the in-frame ones, with some missing. This table holds almost 200,000 clones, roughly 90% found once. Input material: PBMCs or T cells enriched from blood (not recorded which). These TCRs come from a woman younger than 35 who had recovered from COVID-19.

V is TRBV14 and J is TRBJ1-1; a weak D match, TRBD1 (5 bases). The V gene lost 2 bases and the J gene lost 1 base, with 5 bases spanning the gap. The CDR3 runs 13 residues. Germline V CDR1 and CDR2: SGHDN, FVKESK. This CDR3 reads CASSQQGNTEAFF. The DNA of the CDR3 is TGTGCCAGCAGCCAACAGGGGAACACTGAAGCTTTCTTT.

The chain employs TRBV6-6 and TRBJ1-2; a possible D gene is TRBD1 (6 bases). Trimming pared 2 bases from V and 8 bases from J, leaving 18 bases between. Germline assignment: CDR1 MNHNY and CDR2 SVGAGI (reference sequence). This CDR3 region has 15 residues. The CDR3 DNA follows: TGTGCCAGCAGTTACGGGTCAGGGGACGTCTCCGGCTACACCTTC. It yields the protein CASSYGSGDVSGYTF.

This chain joins TRBV9 and TRBJ2-7; the D gene is possibly TRBD2 (5 bases). From germline, CDR1 is SGDLS and CDR2 YYNGEE. CDR3 length equals 14 residues. V was shortened by 3 bases and J by 3 bases, with 13 bases between the two germline ends. The CDR3 spells CASSAGVQDYEQYF. The CDR3 region has the DNA TGTGCCAGCAGCGCCGGGGTCCAGGACTACGAGCAGTACTTC.